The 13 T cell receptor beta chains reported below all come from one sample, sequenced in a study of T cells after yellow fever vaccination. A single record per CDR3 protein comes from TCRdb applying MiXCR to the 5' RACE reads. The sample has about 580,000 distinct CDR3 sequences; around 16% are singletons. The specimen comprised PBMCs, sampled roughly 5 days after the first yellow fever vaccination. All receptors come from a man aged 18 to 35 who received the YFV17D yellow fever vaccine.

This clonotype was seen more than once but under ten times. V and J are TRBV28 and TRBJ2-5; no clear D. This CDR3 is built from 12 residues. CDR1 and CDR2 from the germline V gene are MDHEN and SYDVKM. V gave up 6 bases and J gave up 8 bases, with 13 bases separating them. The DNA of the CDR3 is TGTGCCAGCAGCTTCGAGTTTAGAACCCAGTACTTC. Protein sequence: CASSFEFRTQYF.

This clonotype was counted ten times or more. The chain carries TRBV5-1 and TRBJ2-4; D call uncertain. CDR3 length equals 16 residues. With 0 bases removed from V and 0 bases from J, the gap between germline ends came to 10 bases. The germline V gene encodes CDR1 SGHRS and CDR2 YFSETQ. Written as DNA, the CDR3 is TGCGCCAGCAGCTTGGCCAGCTCCTTAGCCAAAAACATTCAGTACTTC. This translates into CASSLASSLAKNIQYF.

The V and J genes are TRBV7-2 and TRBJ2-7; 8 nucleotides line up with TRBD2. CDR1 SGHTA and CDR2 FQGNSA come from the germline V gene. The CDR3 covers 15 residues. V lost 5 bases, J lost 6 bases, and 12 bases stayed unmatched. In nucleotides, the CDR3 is TGTGCCAGCAGCCGGGAGGGTTTTGGACTGGGCGAGCAGTACGTC. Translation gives CASSREGFGLGEQYV.

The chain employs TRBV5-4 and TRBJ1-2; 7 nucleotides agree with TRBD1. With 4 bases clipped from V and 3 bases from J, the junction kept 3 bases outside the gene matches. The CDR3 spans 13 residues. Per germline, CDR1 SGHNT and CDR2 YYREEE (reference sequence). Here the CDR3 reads CASSAGTDYGYTF. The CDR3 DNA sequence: TGTGCCAGCAGCGCCGGGACAGACTATGGCTACACCTTC.

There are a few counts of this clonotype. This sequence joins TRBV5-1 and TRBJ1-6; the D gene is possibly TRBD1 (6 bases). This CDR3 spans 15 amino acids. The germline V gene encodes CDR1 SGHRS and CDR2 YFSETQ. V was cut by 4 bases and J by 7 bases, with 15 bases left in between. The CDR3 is CASSPEGTWNSPLHF. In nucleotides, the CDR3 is TGCGCCAGCAGCCCTGAGGGGACATGGAATTCACCCCTCCACTTT.

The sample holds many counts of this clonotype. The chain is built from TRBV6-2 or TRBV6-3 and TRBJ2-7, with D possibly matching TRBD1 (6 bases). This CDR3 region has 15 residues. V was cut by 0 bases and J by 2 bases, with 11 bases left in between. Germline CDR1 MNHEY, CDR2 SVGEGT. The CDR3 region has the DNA TGTGCCAGCAGTTACTCCCGGGACAAAACCTACGAGCAGTACGTC. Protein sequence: CASSYSRDKTYEQYV.

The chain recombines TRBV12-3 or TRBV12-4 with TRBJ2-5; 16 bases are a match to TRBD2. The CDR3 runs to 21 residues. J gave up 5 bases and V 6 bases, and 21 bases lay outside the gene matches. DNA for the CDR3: TGTGCCAGCAGCTTTACGGGACTAGCGGGGGGGCCGCCCAGAGTAGCCGAGACCCAGTACTTC. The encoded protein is CASSFTGLAGGPPRVAETQYF.

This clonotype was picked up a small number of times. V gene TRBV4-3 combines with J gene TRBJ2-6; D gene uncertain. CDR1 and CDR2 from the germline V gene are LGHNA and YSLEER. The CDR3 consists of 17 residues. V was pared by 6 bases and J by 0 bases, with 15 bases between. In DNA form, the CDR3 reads TGCGCCAGCAGTCCAAGGACGGCCAGCTCTGGGGCCAACGTCCTGACTTTC. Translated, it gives CASSPRTASSGANVLTF.

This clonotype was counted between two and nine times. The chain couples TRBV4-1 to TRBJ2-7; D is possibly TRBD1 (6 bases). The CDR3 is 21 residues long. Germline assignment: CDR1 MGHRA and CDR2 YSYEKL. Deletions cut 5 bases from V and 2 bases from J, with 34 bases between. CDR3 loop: CASSEVRENRGLRGHTYEQYF. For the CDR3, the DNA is TGCGCCAGCAGCGAAGTAAGGGAGAATCGTGGGTTACGGGGACATACCTACGAGCAGTACTTC.

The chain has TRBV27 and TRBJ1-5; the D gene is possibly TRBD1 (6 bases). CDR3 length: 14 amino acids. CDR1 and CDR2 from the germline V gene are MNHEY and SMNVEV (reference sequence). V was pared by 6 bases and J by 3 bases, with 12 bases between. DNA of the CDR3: TGTGCCAGCAGAGGGGGGGGGATCAATCAGCCCCAGCATTTT. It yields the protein CASRGGGINQPQHF.

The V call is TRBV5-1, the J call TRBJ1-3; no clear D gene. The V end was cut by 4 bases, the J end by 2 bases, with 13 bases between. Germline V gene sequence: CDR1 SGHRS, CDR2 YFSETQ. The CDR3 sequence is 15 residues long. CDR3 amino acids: CASSPTDPPGNTIYF. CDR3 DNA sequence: TGCGCCAGCAGCCCGACGGACCCGCCTGGAAACACCATATATTTT.

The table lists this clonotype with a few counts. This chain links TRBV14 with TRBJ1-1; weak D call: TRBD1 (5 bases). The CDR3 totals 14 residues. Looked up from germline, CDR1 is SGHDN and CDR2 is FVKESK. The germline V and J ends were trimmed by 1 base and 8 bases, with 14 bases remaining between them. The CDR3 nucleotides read TGTGCCAGCAGCCAAGTGGGGCCCGGCTCGGAAGCTTTCTTT. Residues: CASSQVGPGSEAFF.

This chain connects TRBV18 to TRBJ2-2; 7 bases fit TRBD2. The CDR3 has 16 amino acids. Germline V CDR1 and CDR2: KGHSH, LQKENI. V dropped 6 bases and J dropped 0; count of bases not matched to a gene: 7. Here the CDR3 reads CASSPRAGPNTGELFF. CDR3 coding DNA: TGTGCCAGCTCCCCCCGAGCGGGACCGAACACCGGGGAGCTGTTTTTT.